The rows below give T cell receptor beta chains drawn from one sample of a study of cytomegalovirus exposure and HLA in healthy donors. TCRdb's table, derived via immunoSEQ multiplex PCR, lists solely in-frame clones and lacks some. Of over 120,000 clones listed, approximately 89% are singletons. Sequenced: PBMCs. The receptors originated from a woman aged 18 to 35 in good health and CMV-seropositive. CDR3s include the opening cysteine and the closing phenylalanine or tryptophan. D genes are given only for firm matches. For some rows the clone size is stated as once, few or many, or as a class when expanded; others skip it.

>.|.|TRBJ1-1|TRBV27|16
TGTGCCAGCAGTCATTCCCTCAGGGAAACAAACACTGAAGCTTTCTTT
CASSHSLRETNTEAFF
>.|.|TRBJ2-7|TRBV30|13
TGTGCCTGGAGTGTACGGCGCGGAGGCGAGCAGTACTTC
CAWSVRRGGEQYF
>few|.|TRBJ2-6|TRBV16|16
TGTGCCAGCAGCCGTTTATCACAGCCTGGGGCCAACGTCCTGACTTTC
CASSRLSQPGANVLTF
>.|.|TRBJ1-4|TRBV5-8|17
TGTGCCAGCAGCGCCTCGCTTTCTATTGCAACTAATGAAAAACTGTTTTTT
CASSASLSIATNEKLFF
>.|.|TRBJ1-4|TRBV25-1|12
TGTGCCAGCAGTGGTTCGAATGAAAAACTGTTTTTT
CASSGSNEKLFF
>.|.|TRBJ1-1|TRBV29-1|13
TGCAGCGCCCGGGGTCAGGTGAACACTGAAGCTTTCTTT
CSARGQVNTEAFF
>.|.|TRBJ1-4|TRBV28|13
TGTGCCAGCAGTTTCAGGAGGGTAGAAAAACTGTTTTTT
CASSFRRVEKLFF
>.|.|TRBJ1-2|TRBV7-2|15
TGTGCCAGCAGCCACTACCAAGACCTAGTCGGAGGCTACACCTTC
CASSHYQDLVGGYTF
>.|.|TRBJ1-2|TRBV7-2|17
TGTGCCAGCAGTCGGCACGCTACGCAGGGACTCTCTTATGGCTACACCTTC
CASSRHATQGLSYGYTF
>.|.|TRBJ2-4|TRBV18|16
TGTGCCAGCTCAGCAAACACAGATTTAGCCAAAAACATTCAGTACTTC
CASSANTDLAKNIQYF
>.|TRBD1|TRBJ2-7|TRBV30|15
TGTGCCTGGAGTACACCGGGACAGCACTCCTACGAGCAGTACTTC
CAWSTPGQHSYEQYF
>.|.|TRBJ2-7|TRBV29-1|14
TGCAGCGTCGCTGACATACGGTCCACCTACGAGCAGTACTTC
CSVADIRSTYEQYF
>.|.|TRBJ2-3|TRBV12-5|14
TGTGCTAGTGGTTCAGGCCGAAGCACAGATACGCAGTATTTT
CASGSGRSTDTQYF
>.|.|TRBJ2-3|TRBV7-9|15
TGTGCCAGCAGCTTGCGAGAGCCTAGCACAGATACGCAGTATTTT
CASSLREPSTDTQYF
>few|.|TRBJ1-1|TRBV7-9|12
TGTGCCAGCACCTCGGGTGGCACTGAAGCTTTCTTT
CASTSGGTEAFF
>.|TRBD2|TRBJ2-2|TRBV6-5|13
TGTGCCGCGAGGAGCGGGGCGGCCGGGGAGCTGTTTTTT
CAARSGAAGELFF
>.|TRBD2|TRBJ2-1|TRBV11-2|14
TGTGCCAGCAGCCCGACTAGCGGGGAAGGTGAGCAGTTCTTC
CASSPTSGEGEQFF
>.|.|TRBJ2-7|TRBV10-3|13
TGTGCCATCACCGACGGGACACTGGCCGAGCAGTACTTC
CAITDGTLAEQYF
>.|TRBD1|TRBJ2-4|TRBV5-1|16
TGCGCCAGCAGCACCAGGGACAGGGGGGCCAAAAACATTCAGTACTTC
CASSTRDRGAKNIQYF
>.|.|TRBJ1-2|TRBV9|14
TGTGCCAGCAGCGTAGAGGAGGGTAACTATGGCTACACCTTC
CASSVEEGNYGYTF
>.|TRBD1|TRBJ2-1|TRBV5-1|14
TGCGCCAGCAGTAGCCCACAGGGGTGGAATGAGCAGTTCTTC
CASSSPQGWNEQFF
>.|TRBD2|TRBJ2-1|TRBV18|15
TGTGCCAGCTCACCGGGGGGGGGCTCCTACAATGAGCAGTTCTTC
CASSPGGGSYNEQFF
>.|.|TRBJ2-1|TRBV15|15
TGTGCCACCAGCAGAGATTCCGGGACCTACAATGAGCAGTTCTTC
CATSRDSGTYNEQFF
>once|.|TRBJ2-1|TRBV19|12
TGTGCCAGCCGGACGGGGTACAATGAGCAGTTCTTC
CASRTGYNEQFF
>.|.|TRBJ2-1|TRBV28|11
TGTGCCAGCAGTGAGGAGGGTGAGCAGTTCTTC
CASSEEGEQFF
>.|TRBD1|TRBJ1-6|TRBV9|14
TGTGCCAGCACCCCTGGGACAGCAAATTCACCCCTCCACTTT
CASTPGTANSPLHF
>.|TRBD2|TRBJ2-7|TRBV9|17
TGTGCCAGCAGCGTAGGTGGACTAGCGGGGGGCGGGGACGAGCAGTACTTC
CASSVGGLAGGGDEQYF
>.|.|TRBJ1-2|TRBV30|11
TGTGCCGGAGGGGGGGGTAACGGCTACACCTTC
CAGGGGNGYTF
>.|.|TRBJ1-2|TRBV29-1|13
TGCAGCGCGGAACACAGAGGACAGTATGGCTACACCTTC
CSAEHRGQYGYTF
>.|TRBD1|TRBJ1-4|TRBV7-6|15
TGTGCCAGCAGTCTGCCCGGGACAGACAATGAAAAACTGTTTTTT
CASSLPGTDNEKLFF
>.|.|TRBJ2-5|TRBV19|13
TGTGCCAGTAGTCCGGTGGGCCTGGCGACCCAGTACTTC
CASSPVGLATQYF
>once|TRBD1|TRBJ2-1|TRBV5-5|18
TGTGCCAGCAGCTCCGGGACAGGTTACCTTAGCTCCTACAATGAGCAGTTCTTC
CASSSGTGYLSSYNEQFF
>once|TRBD2|TRBJ2-1|TRBV5-6|17
TGTGCCAGCAGCTTGGTAGGTAGCGGGGGGCACCGGGATGAGCAGTTCTTC
CASSLVGSGGHRDEQFF
>.|.|TRBJ2-2|TRBV5-4|15
TGTGCCAGCAGCTTGGTTCAGGGCAAAGCCGGGGAGCTGTTTTTT
CASSLVQGKAGELFF
>.|TRBD1|TRBJ2-7|TRBV19|15
TGTGCCAGTAGTATGGTCACAGGGGGCCCCTACGAGCAGTACTTC
CASSMVTGGPYEQYF
>.|TRBD2|TRBJ2-3|TRBV27|16
TGTGCCAGCAGTTTCACTAGCGGGGGCCGCACAGATACGCAGTATTTT
CASSFTSGGRTDTQYF
>.|.|TRBJ1-4|TRBV28|14
TGTGCCAGCAGTTCCGACACCTTCGGTGAAAAACTGTTTTTT
CASSSDTFGEKLFF
>.|TRBD1|TRBJ2-5|TRBV15|17
TGTGCCACCAGCGAATTGGGACAGGGGGAATCCAAAGAGACCCAGTACTTC
CATSELGQGESKETQYF
>.|.|TRBJ2-1|TRBV5-4|13
TGTGCCAGCAGCCGGAGCTCCTACAATGAGCAGTTCTTC
CASSRSSYNEQFF
>.|.|TRBJ2-3|TRBV7-9|15
TGTGCCAGCAGCGCCCAGGGAAGACCCACAGATACGCAGTATTTT
CASSAQGRPTDTQYF